The 18 T cell receptor beta chains given below trace back to one sample, sequenced in a study of post-analysis software for immune sequencing data. The TCR beta cDNA libraries carried unique molecular identifiers. Each CDR3 protein is one row after TCRdb ran MiXCR on the PCR reads. The sample contains 600,000 to 700,000 distinct CDR3 sequences, 55% to 60% of which appear only once. Study-wide results and limits: Compared with controls, patients had more of 4 to 6 TRBV segments, including TRBV5-6, TRBV5-1 and TRBV20-1.

Their target antigens are unknown. Sequencing was done on a sample of blood. These receptors all come from a girl aged 2 to 9 with multiple sclerosis.

This clonotype was observed a handful of times. This chain's CDR3 is CSVEDPQGANEQFF. The CDR3 DNA is TGCAGCGTTGAAGATCCGCAGGGAGCAAATGAGCAGTTCTTC. The chain recombines TRBV29-1 with TRBJ2-1, with D perhaps given as TRBD1 or TRBD2 (5 bases each). This CDR3 region has 14 residues. Germline loops: CDR1 SQVTM, CDR2 ANQGSEA. Trimming removed 0 bases at V and 7 bases at J, with 13 bases between.

The rearrangement uses TRBV29-1 and TRBJ1-2; D is possibly TRBD1 (5 bases). Per germline, CDR1 SQVTM and CDR2 ANQGSEA. The CDR3 is made up of 13 amino acids. Trimming took off 0 bases at V and 7 bases at J, with 12 bases between the two ends. The CDR3 bases are TGCAGCGTTGAAGATCCAGGGAAGGGTGGCTACACCTTC. This codes for CSVEDPGKGGYTF. The full variable domain, its missing parts supplied by reference TRBV29-1 and TRBJ1-2, is SAVISQKPSRDICQRGTSLTIQCQVDSQVTMMFWYRQQPGQSLTLIATANQGSEATYESGFVIDKFPISRPNLTFSTLTVSNMSPEDSSIYLCSVEDPGKGGYTFGSGTRLTVV.

This sequence joins TRBV5-6 and TRBJ2-1; D is undetermined. The CDR3 spans 13 residues. Germline V gene sequence: CDR1 SGHDT, CDR2 YYEEEE. The V end was cut by 0 bases, the J end by 8 bases, with 9 bases between. The CDR3 protein is CASSLVLEDEQFF. The CDR3 region has the DNA TGTGCCAGCAGCTTGGTGTTAGAGGATGAGCAGTTCTTC.

J is TRBJ2-1 and V is TRBV5-1; TRBD2 is a possible D gene (6 bases). The CDR3 has 15 residues. V was pared by 2 bases and J by 5 bases, with 14 bases between. Germline CDR1 SGHRS, CDR2 YFSETQ. The CDR3: CASSFKGGVHNEQFF. The CDR3 DNA is TGCGCCAGCAGCTTTAAGGGCGGGGTACACAATGAGCAGTTCTTC.

The chain joins TRBV5-5 to TRBJ2-5; 9 bases align to TRBD1. The CDR3 has 15 residues. CDR1 is SGHKS and CDR2 is YYEKEE in the germline V gene (reference sequence). The junction had 4 bases not matched to a gene; V was cut back by 2 bases and J by 2 bases. The CDR3 protein is CASSFGQGLQETQYF. The CDR3 nucleotides are TGTGCCAGCAGCTTTGGACAGGGGCTTCAAGAGACCCAGTACTTC.

The chain couples TRBV5-1 to TRBJ2-1; TRBD1 or TRBD2 may be the D gene (5 bases each). Per germline, CDR1 SGHRS and CDR2 YFSETQ. Trimming stripped 3 bases from V and 4 bases from J, with 17 bases between. The CDR3 spans 16 residues. This chain's CDR3 is CASSSGRHDFYNEQFF. CDR3 coding DNA: TGCGCCAGCAGCTCGGGACGGCACGACTTTTACAATGAGCAGTTCTTC.

In nucleotides, the CDR3 is TGCAGCGCCGAAAACCAGGCAGGGGACGGTGGCTACACCTTC. Translating gives CSAENQAGDGGYTF. This rearrangement joins TRBV29-1 to TRBJ1-2; TRBD1 is a possible D gene (6 bases). V gave up 7 bases and J gave up 7 bases, with 22 bases separating them. Looked up from germline, CDR1 is SQVTM and CDR2 is ANQGSEA. The CDR3 totals 14 residues.

The rearrangement joins TRBV5-1 to TRBJ2-6, with D hard to call. CDR3 size: 15 residues. Germline V gene data show CDR1 as SGHRS and CDR2 as YFSETQ. Trimming left V 0 bases short and J 2 bases short, with 6 bases between. CDR3 nucleotides: TGCGCCAGCAGCTTGGATTTTGCTGGGGCCAACGTCCTGACTTTC. Protein product: CASSLDFAGANVLTF.

This clonotype was counted a single time. The CDR3 nucleotides read TGTGCCAGCAGCCCTTTAGCGGGAGGGCCCACAGATACGCAGTATTTT. Protein product: CASSPLAGGPTDTQYF. The chain couples TRBV5-5 to TRBJ2-3; 11 nucleotides agree with TRBD2. The ends lost 4 bases at V and 2 bases at J; junction bases unmatched: 6. This CDR3 comprises 16 residues. The germline CDR1 and CDR2 sequences are SGHKS and YYEKEE (reference sequence).

This clonotype was seen just once. The gene calls are TRBV6-2 or TRBV6-3 and TRBJ1-1; D remains ambiguous. The length of the CDR3 is 11 residues. Germline lookup yields CDR1 MNHEY and CDR2 SVGEGT. V was shortened by 7 bases and J by 3 bases, with 6 bases between the two germline ends. The CDR3 sequence is CASTRDTEAFF. CDR3 nucleotide sequence: TGTGCCAGCACTAGGGACACTGAAGCTTTCTTT.

CDR3 region: CASSQLAGVYTDTQYF. The CDR3 coding sequence is TGCGCCAGCAGCCAACTAGCGGGGGTTTACACAGATACGCAGTATTTT. The chain recombines TRBV4-3 with TRBJ2-3; 10 bases are shared with TRBD2. Germline assignment: CDR1 LGHNA and CDR2 YSLEER. The CDR3 sequence is 16 residues long. Trimming removed 2 bases from V and 2 bases from J; junction bases left unmatched: 4.

This sequence joins TRBV13 and TRBJ1-4; unclear D gene. CDR1 is PRHDT and CDR2 is FYEKMQ in the germline V gene (reference sequence). V was pared by 5 bases and J by 5 bases, with 15 bases between. This CDR3 is 15 amino acids long. The CDR3 region is CASSRAGQSNEKLFF. The CDR3 coding sequence is TGTGCCAGCAGCCGCGCGGGTCAGTCAAATGAAAAACTGTTTTTT. Full variable domain (rest looked up from reference TRBV13 and TRBJ1-4): AAGVIQSPRHLIKEKRETATLKCYPIPRHDTVYWYQQGPGQDPQFLISFYEKMQSDKGSIPDRFSAQQFSDYHSELNMSSLELGDSALYFCASSRAGQSNEKLFFGSGTQLSVL.

This chain links TRBV20-1 with TRBJ2-1; D unresolved. CDR3 size: 10 residues. The ends were cut back, 6 bases at V and 7 bases at J, with 7 bases in the middle. Germline loops: CDR1 DFQATT, CDR2 SNEGSKA (reference sequence). For the CDR3, the DNA is TGCAGTGCCCCTCTAAATGAGCAGTTCTTC. This gives the protein CSAPLNEQFF.

This chain connects TRBV19 to TRBJ1-6; 8 bases map to TRBD1. The CDR3 covers 14 residues. Germline V CDR1 and CDR2: LNHDA, SQIVND (reference sequence). V lost 6 bases, J lost 8 bases, and 6 bases stayed unmatched. The CDR3 sequence is CASSPGQEDSPLHF. CDR3 nucleotide sequence: TGTGCCAGTAGCCCGGGACAGGAGGATTCACCCCTCCACTTT.

The rearrangement links TRBV27 to TRBJ2-3; TRBD1 matches at 8 bases. V trimming: 5 bases; J trimming: 2 bases; junction bases outside the gene matches: 6. This CDR3 has 15 residues. Germline-derived CDR1 and CDR2 are MNHEY and SMNVEV (reference sequence). The CDR3, as DNA: TGTGCCAGCAGTCACCGACAGGGGTTCACAGATACGCAGTATTTT. Amino acid sequence: CASSHRQGFTDTQYF.

Only a few counts were recorded for this clonotype. The chain recombines TRBV7-8 with TRBJ1-5, with D unresolved. The CDR3 contains 14 residues. CDR1 and CDR2 from the germline V gene are SGHVS and FQNEAQ. Trimming cost V 4 bases and J 8 bases, with 15 bases left between them. The DNA of the CDR3 is TGTGCCAGCAGCTCACCCCCGAGCGGGAAGCCCCAGCATTTT. Encoded protein: CASSSPPSGKPQHF.

This clonotype showed up just a few times. The chain has TRBV5-1 and TRBJ2-1, with D maybe TRBD2 (5 bases). The CDR3 spans 15 residues. Trimming shortened V by 0 bases and J by 2 bases, and 9 bases separated the two germline ends. In germline, CDR1 is SGHRS, CDR2 YFSETQ. The CDR3 protein is CASSLAPSTYNEQFF. In DNA form, the CDR3 reads TGCGCCAGCAGCTTGGCGCCTAGCACCTACAATGAGCAGTTCTTC.

The chain combines TRBV12-3 or TRBV12-4 with TRBJ2-3; D unclear. The CDR3 is 14 amino acids. V shed 1 base and J shed 2 bases, with 7 bases lying between them. The CDR3 sequence: CASSLEGHTDTQYF. The CDR3 bases are TGTGCCAGCAGTTTAGAAGGGCACACAGATACGCAGTATTTT.